These T cell receptor beta chains were read from a single sample in a study of cytomegalovirus exposure and HLA in healthy donors. Profiling relied on immunoSEQ multiplex PCR, and the TCRdb table lists in-frame clones only, not all of them. The sample carries some 170,000 clones, around four fifths recorded once. The sequenced sample consisted of PBMCs. The receptors here all came from a man aged 25 to 40 in good health and CMV-seropositive. CDR3s include the opening cysteine and the closing phenylalanine or tryptophan. Each record gives: clone size, V gene, CDR3 protein. The size entry is marked missing in some rows and otherwise reads once, few, many or a size class.

>once|TRBV5-1
CASSTSGLAGGETQYF
>-|TRBV6-4
CASSEEPTGGNGYTF
>-|TRBV6-6
CASSRGLTQYF
>-|TRBV14
CASSQQLAGYPPPSEQFF
>-|TRBV11-2
CASSGGQGGYQPQHF
>-|TRBV6-5
CASRDTGGAYEQYF
>-|TRBV11-2
CASSSLNTGELFF
>-|TRBV7-9
CASSLGASGGADETQYF
>few|TRBV15
CATSSQGQESGANVLTF
>-|TRBV9
CASSPTGAGGHRDTQYF
>-|TRBV7-8
CASSQGQGAYEQYF
>-|TRBV19
CASSTLPTGSHEQYF
>once|TRBV5-4
CASSLRRTTGGTDTQYF
>once|TRBV7-2
CASSSTADRGNTEAFF
>-|TRBV20-1
CSARDGSEYF
>-|TRBV7-6
CASSLGGSHNEQFF
>-|TRBV19
CASSMGTGGTQYF
>-|TRBV18
CASSPRGSGGASTDTQYF
>-|TRBV4-3
CASSHLGQQAFF
>-|TRBV11-1
CASSLSGGVYQETQYF
>few|TRBV5-1
CASSFAATGTGGTEQYF
>-|TRBV7-3
CASSLNGMSNYGYTF
>-|TRBV6-1
CASRADRVYGYTF
>-|TRBV5-1
CASSPGGPGGSPLHF
>-|TRBV25-1
CASRPPGTAQETQYF
>-|TRBV5-1
CASSFRDKGYGYTF
>-|TRBV19
CASDERQGTEAFF
>once|TRBV5-5
CASSLEGDNSPLHF
>-|TRBV5-4
CASSKVDKNTEAFF
>-|TRBV13
CASSFGRGAGNTIYF
>-|TRBV7-2
CASSPSGGTDTQYF
>-|TRBV6-5
CASTRPGDGNIQYF
>-|TRBV6-6
CASSAPGGTTEAFF
>-|TRBV10-3
CAISDVLAGGSNEQFF
>-|TRBV6-4
CASPRSGEPPEQYF
>-|TRBV6-5
CASSYTQFRTQYF
>-|TRBV6-5
CASSYAGGLSGNTIYF
>-|TRBV5-4
CASSPGTGGAGANVLTF
>-|TRBV27
CASRTPGLAYNEQFF
>-|TRBV4-1
CASRVAGGITEAFF
>-|TRBV9
CASSVVSGAGLDTQYF
>-|TRBV9
CASSGPLRFYGYTF
>-|TRBV5-1
CASSLGGGGTGELFF
>many|TRBV6-5
CASSYSGTEFSYEQYF
>-|TRBV2
CASRGQSQNTEAFF
>-|TRBV29-1
CSVEDAPDSSSYEQYF
>few|TRBV5-1
CASSLGTGGTYEQYF